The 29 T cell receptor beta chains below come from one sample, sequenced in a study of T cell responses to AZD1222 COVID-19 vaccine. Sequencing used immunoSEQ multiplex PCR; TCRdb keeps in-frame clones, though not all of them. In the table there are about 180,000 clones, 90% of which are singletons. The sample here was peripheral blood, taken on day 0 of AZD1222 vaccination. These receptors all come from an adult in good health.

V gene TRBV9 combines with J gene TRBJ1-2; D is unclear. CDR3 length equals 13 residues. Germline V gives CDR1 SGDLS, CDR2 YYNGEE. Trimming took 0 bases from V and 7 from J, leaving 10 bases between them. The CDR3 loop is CASSVEAGLGYTF. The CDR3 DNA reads TGTGCCAGCAGCGTAGAGGCGGGTCTTGGCTACACCTTC. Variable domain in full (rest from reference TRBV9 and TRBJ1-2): DSGVTQTPKHLITATGQRVTLRCSPRSGDLSVYWYQQSLDQGLQFLIQYYNGEERAKGNILERFSAQQFPDLHSELNLSSLELGDSALYFCASSVEAGLGYTFGSGTRLTVV.

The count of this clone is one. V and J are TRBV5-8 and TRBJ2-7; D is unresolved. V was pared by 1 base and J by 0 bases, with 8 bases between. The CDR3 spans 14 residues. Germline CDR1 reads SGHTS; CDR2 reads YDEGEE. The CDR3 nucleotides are TGTGCCAGCAGCTTGTTTCAGGCCTCCTACGAGCAGTACTTC. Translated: CASSLFQASYEQYF.

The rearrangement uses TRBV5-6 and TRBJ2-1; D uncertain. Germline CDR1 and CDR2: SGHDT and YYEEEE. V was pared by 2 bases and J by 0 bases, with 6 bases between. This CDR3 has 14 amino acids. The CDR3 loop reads CASSFGNSYNEQFF. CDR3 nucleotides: TGTGCCAGCAGCTTCGGCAACTCCTACAATGAGCAGTTCTTC.

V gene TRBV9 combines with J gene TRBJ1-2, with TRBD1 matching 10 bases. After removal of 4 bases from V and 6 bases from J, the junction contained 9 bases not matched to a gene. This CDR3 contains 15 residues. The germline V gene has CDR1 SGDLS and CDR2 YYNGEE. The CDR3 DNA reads TGTGCCAGCAGCCTCGGGGGACAGGGGAAGGATGGCTACACCTTC. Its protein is CASSLGGQGKDGYTF.

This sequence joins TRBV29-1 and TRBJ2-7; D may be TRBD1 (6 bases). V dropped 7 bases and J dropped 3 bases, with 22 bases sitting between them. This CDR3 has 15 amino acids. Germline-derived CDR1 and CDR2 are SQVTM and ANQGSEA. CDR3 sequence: CSALTWGRGGYEQYF. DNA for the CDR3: TGCAGCGCCCTTACGTGGGGCAGGGGTGGCTACGAGCAGTACTTC.

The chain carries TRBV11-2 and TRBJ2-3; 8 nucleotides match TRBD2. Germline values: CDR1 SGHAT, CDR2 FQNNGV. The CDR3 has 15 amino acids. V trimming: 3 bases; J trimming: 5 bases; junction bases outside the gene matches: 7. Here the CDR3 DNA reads TGTGCCAGCAGCTTCGCCGGGGGGGCGGGAGATACGCAGTATTTT. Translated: CASSFAGGAGDTQYF.

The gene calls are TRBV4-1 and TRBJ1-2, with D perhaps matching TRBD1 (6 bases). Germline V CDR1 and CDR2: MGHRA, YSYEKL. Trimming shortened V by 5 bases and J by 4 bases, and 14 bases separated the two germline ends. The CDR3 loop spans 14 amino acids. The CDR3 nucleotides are TGCGCCAGCAGCTCCTCCGGACAGTTCTATGGCTACACCTTC. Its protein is CASSSSGQFYGYTF.

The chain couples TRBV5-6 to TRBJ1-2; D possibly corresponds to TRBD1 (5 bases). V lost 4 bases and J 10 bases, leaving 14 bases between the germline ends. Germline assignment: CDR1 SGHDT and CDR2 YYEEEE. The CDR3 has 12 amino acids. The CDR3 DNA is TGTGCCAGCAGCGGGGGACGGGCAAACTACACCTTC. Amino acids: CASSGGRANYTF. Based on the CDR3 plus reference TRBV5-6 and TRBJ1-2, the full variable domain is DAGVTQSPTHLIKTRGQQVTLRCSPKSGHDTVSWYQQALGQGPQFIFQYYEEEERQRGNFPDRFSGHQFPNYSSELNVNALLLGDSALYLCASSGGRANYTFGSGTRLTVV.

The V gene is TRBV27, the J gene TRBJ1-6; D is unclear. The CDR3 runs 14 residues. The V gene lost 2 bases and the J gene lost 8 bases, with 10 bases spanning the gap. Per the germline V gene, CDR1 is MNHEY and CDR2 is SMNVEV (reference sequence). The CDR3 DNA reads TGTGCCAGCAGTTTACAGGTCCGGTATTCACCCCTCCACTTT. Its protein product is CASSLQVRYSPLHF.

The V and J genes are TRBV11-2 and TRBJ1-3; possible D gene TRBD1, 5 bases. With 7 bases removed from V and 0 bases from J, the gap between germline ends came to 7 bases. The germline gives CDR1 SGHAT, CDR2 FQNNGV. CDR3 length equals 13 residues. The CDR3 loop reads CASKTVSGNTIYF. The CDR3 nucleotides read TGTGCCAGCAAGACAGTCTCTGGAAACACCATATATTTT.

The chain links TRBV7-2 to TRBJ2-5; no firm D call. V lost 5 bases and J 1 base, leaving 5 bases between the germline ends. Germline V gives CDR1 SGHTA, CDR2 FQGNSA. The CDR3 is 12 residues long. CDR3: CASSLPQETQYF. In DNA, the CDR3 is TGTGCCAGCAGCCTACCCCAAGAGACCCAGTACTTC. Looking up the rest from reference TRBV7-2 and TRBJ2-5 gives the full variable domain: GAGVSQSPSNKVTEKGKDVELRCDPISGHTALYWYRQSLGQGLEFLIYFQGNSAPDKSGLPSDRFSAERTGGSVSTLTIQRTQQEDSAVYLCASSLPQETQYFGPGTRLLVL.

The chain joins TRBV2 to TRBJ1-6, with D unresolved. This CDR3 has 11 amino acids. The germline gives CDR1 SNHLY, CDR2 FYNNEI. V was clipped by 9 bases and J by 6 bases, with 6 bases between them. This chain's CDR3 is CASMLNSPLHF. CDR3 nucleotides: TGTGCCAGTATGCTTAATTCACCCCTCCACTTT.

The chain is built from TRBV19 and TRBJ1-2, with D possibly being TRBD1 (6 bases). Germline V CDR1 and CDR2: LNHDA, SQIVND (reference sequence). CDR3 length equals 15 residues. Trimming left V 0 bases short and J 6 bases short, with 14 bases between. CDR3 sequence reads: CASSIDSPRGHGYTF. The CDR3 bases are TGTGCCAGTAGTATAGATTCGCCCAGGGGACATGGCTACACCTTC.

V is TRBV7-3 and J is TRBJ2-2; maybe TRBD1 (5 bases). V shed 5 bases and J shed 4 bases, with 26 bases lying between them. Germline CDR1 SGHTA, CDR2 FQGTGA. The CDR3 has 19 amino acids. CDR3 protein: CASSPQPPSVGRGTGELFF. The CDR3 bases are TGTGCCAGCAGCCCGCAACCGCCGAGTGTGGGGCGTGGCACCGGGGAGCTGTTTTTT.

The CDR3 DNA reads TGTGCCAGCAGCCATCCCCCAGGGCGGGGCGACTATAATTCACCCCTCCACTTT. Translating gives CASSHPPGRGDYNSPLHF. This chain joins TRBV7-9 and TRBJ1-6, with a possible D match to TRBD1 (5 bases). The CDR3 has 18 amino acids. Per germline, CDR1 SEHNR and CDR2 FQNEAQ (reference sequence). V was cut by 5 bases and J by 3 bases, with 20 bases left in between.

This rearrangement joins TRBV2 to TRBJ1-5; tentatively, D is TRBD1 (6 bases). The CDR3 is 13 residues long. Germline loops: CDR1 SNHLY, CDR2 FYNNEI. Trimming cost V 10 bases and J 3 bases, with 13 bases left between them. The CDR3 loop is CATRGGSNQPQHF. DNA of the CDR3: TGTGCCACCCGGGGGGGCTCCAATCAGCCCCAGCATTTT.

CDR3 bases: TGTGCCAGCAGTTACTCGTACAGATCCACCTACGAGCAGTACTTC. Its translation is CASSYSYRSTYEQYF. This rearrangement joins TRBV6-2 or TRBV6-3 to TRBJ2-7, with no clear D. Trimming left V 0 bases short and J 2 bases short, with 11 bases between. The germline CDR1 and CDR2 sequences are MNHEY and SVGEGT. There are 15 residues in the CDR3.

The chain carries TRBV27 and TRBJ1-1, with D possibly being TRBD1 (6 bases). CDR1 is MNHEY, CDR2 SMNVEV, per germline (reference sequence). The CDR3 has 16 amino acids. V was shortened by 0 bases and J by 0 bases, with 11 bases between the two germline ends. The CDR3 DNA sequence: TGTGCCAGCAGTTTATCCCGGACAGAGATGAACACTGAAGCTTTCTTT. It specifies CASSLSRTEMNTEAFF.

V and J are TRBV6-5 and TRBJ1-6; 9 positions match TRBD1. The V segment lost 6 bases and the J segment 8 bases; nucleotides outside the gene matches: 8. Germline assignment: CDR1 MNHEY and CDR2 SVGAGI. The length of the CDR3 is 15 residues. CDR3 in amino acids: CASRPAGTGYSPLHF. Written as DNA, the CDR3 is TGTGCCAGCAGGCCTGCCGGGACAGGGTATTCACCCCTCCACTTT.

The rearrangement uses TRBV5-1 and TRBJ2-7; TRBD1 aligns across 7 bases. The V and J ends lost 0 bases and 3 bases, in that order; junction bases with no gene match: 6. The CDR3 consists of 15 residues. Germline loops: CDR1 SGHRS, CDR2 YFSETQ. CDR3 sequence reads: CASSLVTGSGYEQYF. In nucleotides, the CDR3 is TGCGCCAGCAGCTTGGTGACAGGGTCAGGCTACGAGCAGTACTTC.

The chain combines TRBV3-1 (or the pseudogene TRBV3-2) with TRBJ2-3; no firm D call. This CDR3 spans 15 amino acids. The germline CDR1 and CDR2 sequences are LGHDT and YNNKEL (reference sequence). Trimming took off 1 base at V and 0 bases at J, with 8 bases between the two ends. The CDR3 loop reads CASSQGQWSTDTQYF. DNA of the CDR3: TGTGCCAGCAGCCAAGGCCAGTGGAGCACAGATACGCAGTATTTT.

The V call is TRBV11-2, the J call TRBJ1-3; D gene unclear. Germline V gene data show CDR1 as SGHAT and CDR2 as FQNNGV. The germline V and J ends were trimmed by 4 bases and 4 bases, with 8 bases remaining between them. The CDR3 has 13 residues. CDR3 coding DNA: TGTGCCAGCAGCTCTCCCCCCGGAAACACCATATATTTT. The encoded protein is CASSSPPGNTIYF.

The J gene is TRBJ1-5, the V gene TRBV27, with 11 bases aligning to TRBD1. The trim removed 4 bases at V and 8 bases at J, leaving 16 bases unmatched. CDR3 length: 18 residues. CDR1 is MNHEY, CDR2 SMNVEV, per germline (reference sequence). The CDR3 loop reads CASSSTDRGLDTGEPQHF. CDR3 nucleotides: TGTGCCAGCAGTTCCACGGACAGGGGGCTCGATACCGGAGAGCCCCAGCATTTT.

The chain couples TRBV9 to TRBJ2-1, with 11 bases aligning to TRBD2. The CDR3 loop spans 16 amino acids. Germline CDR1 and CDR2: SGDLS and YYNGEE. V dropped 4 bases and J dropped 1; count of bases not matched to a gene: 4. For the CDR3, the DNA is TGTGCCAGCAGCCCTAGCGGGGGGCTATCCTACAATGAGCAGTTCTTC. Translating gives CASSPSGGLSYNEQFF.

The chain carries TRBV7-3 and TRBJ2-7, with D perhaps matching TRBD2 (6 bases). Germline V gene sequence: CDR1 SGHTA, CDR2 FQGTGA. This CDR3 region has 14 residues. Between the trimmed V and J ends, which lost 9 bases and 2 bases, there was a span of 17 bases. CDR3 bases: TGTGCCAGGCCCGAGGGCGCGGGGACCTACGAGCAGTACTTC. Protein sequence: CARPEGAGTYEQYF.

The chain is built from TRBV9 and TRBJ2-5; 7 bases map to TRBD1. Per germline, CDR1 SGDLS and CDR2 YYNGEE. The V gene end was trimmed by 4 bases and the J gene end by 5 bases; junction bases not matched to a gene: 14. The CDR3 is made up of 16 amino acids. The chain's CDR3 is CASSPLGSGGLETQYF. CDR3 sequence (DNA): TGTGCCAGCAGCCCCCTAGGCTCAGGGGGTCTGGAGACCCAGTACTTC. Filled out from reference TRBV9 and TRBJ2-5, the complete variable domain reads DSGVTQTPKHLITATGQRVTLRCSPRSGDLSVYWYQQSLDQGLQFLIQYYNGEERAKGNILERFSAQQFPDLHSELNLSSLELGDSALYFCASSPLGSGGLETQYFGPGTRLLVL.

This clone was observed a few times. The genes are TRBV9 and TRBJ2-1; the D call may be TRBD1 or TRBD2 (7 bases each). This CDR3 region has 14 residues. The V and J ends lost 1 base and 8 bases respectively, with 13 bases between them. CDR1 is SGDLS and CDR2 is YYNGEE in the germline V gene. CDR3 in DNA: TGTGCCAGCAGCGTAAGGGAGGGGGCCTATGAGCAGTTCTTC. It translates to CASSVREGAYEQFF. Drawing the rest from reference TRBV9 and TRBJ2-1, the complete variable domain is DSGVTQTPKHLITATGQRVTLRCSPRSGDLSVYWYQQSLDQGLQFLIQYYNGEERAKGNILERFSAQQFPDLHSELNLSSLELGDSALYFCASSVREGAYEQFFGPGTRLTVL.

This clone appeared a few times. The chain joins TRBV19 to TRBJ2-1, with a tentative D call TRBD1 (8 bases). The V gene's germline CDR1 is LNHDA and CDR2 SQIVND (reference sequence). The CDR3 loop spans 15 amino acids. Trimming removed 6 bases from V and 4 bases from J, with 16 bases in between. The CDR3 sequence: CASRRQGTTYNEQFF. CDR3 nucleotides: TGTGCCAGTAGGAGACAGGGGACTACTTACAATGAGCAGTTCTTC.

CDR3 region: CASSQISYEQYF. CDR3 nucleotide sequence: TGTGCCAGCAGCCAAATCTCCTACGAGCAGTACTTC. V gene TRBV3-1 (or the pseudogene TRBV3-2) combines with J gene TRBJ2-7; D is undetermined. V was shortened by 2 bases and J by 0 bases, with 2 bases between the two germline ends. This CDR3 contains 12 residues. The V gene's germline CDR1 is LGHDT and CDR2 YNNKEL (reference sequence).